This T cell receptor beta chain comes out of a study of regulatory T cells in long-lasting Graves disease (dated by TCRdb to the early 2020s). Background on the whole study: Persistent Graves' disease was defined as persistently positive TSH receptor autoantibodies together with antithyroid drug treatment for over 5 years. Peripheral blood TCR sequencing and RNA sequencing compared persistent Graves' disease patients with newly diagnosed Graves' disease patients. The study was registered as a clinical trial and conducted in China. TCR sequencing covered roughly 13 persistent and approximately 20 newly diagnosed Graves' disease patients, some 35 samples in total. In the clinical cohort, patients with persistent Graves' disease had used antithyroid drugs for an average of around 10 years.

Library method: multiplex PCR. TCRdb names Illumina HiSeq 4000 as the instrument used. CDR3 regions were amplified by Arm-PCR with iRepertoire HTBI primers to construct TCR beta libraries. Before sequencing, the PCR products underwent gel purification. The original pipeline was this. Gene usage analysis of CDR3 amino acid clonotypes used the 60 to 80 TRBV and about 13 TRBJ segments found across samples. COPE and FqMerger were used to merge filtered high-quality paired reads into contigs. Contigs were aligned with BLAST to IMGT TRBV, TRBD and TRBJ reference genes, and CDR3 was defined per IMGT. Clonotypes above 0.1% frequency were classified as highly expanded clones. Shannon entropy served as the measure of repertoire diversity, while the Gini coefficient captured V-J evenness. A clonotype was considered public if more than one individual shared it. The raw public data were reprocessed by TCRdb itself: fastp quality trimming at Q25, MiXCR clonotype calling, in-frame beta chains only. Records with the same CDR3 protein are collapsed into one entry carrying the most frequent genes and DNA. TCRdb's processing, not the authors', yielded these V and J calls. This sample is represented by some 450,000 distinct CDR3 sequences; about a quarter of them were singletons. The ten largest make up about a quarter of the sample.

The germline V end is reduced by 6 bases and the J end by 4 bases; junction bases left unmatched: 0. CDR1 and CDR2 are read off the germline V gene (reference sequence) as MNHEY and SMNVEV. The CDR3 runs 12 residues from the cysteine to the phenylalanine. CDR3 DNA is the only sequence kept; it has 36 bases, read in frame from the first base. The time point label here, explained by the study, means: persistent/refractory GD, antithyroid drugs over 5 years with positive TRAb. For both TCR sequencing and RNA sequencing, RNA was extracted from PBMCs using TRIzol. The diagnosis of Graves' disease followed American Thyroid Association guidelines. Recruitment of patients was carried out at an endocrinology department in Xi'an, China. Each patient gave approximately 9 milliliters of peripheral blood, collected in an EDTA anticoagulant tube. Ficoll Paque Plus density gradient separation was used to isolate PBMCs, and no further T cell sorting was performed. An Agilent 2100 Bioanalyzer and agarose gel were used to assess RNA quality, and a NanoDrop 2000 was used to measure RNA concentration.

As to this clonotype: Its target antigen remains unknown. Base qualities are not provided; no much larger clone lies one nucleotide away.

Here is what the overall study found, with its caveats: Sequencing and analysis were restricted to the TCR beta chain. Compared with newly diagnosed patients, patients with persistent Graves' disease had lower TCR Shannon entropy and fewer highly expanded clones, which suggests clonal expansion. Only peripheral blood was studied, because thyroid tissue, the primary lesion, was inaccessible. The authors noted that the small sample size was a limitation that may lower accuracy. Persistent disease showed preferential use of TRBV28, TRBJ1-2 and TRBJ2-5, whereas newly diagnosed disease favored TRBV20-1 and TRBJ2-1. More public clonotypes were shared among persistent patients (more than 2,500) than among newly diagnosed patients (roughly 1,000).

This material consisted of peripheral blood mononuclear cells (PBMCs), taken when the disease was refractory, from a patient treated with antithyroid drugs. This TCR was sampled from a female donor with Graves disease. The receptor chain draws on TRBV27 and TRBJ2-1; TRBD2 matches 7 bases in the middle. The CDR3 corresponds to CASRLAYNEQFF. The bases read TGTGCCAGCAGACTAGCGTACAATGAGCAGTTCTTC.